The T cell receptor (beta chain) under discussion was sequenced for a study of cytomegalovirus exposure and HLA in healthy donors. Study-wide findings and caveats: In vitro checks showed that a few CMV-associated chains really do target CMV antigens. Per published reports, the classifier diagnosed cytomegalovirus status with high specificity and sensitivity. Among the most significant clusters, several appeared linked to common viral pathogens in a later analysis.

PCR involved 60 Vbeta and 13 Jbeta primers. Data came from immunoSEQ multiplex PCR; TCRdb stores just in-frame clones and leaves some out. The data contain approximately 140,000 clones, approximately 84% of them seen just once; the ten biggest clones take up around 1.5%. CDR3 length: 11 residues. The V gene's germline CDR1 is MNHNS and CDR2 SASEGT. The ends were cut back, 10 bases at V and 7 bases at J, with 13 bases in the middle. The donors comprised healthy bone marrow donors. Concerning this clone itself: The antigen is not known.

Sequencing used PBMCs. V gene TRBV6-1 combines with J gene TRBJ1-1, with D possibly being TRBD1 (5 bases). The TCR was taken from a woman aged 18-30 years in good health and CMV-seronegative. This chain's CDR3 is CAITPGVEAFF. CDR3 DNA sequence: TGTGCCATCACCCCGGGGGTTGAAGCTTTCTTT.